This paragraph covers one T cell receptor beta chain sequence. Sequencing was performed with immunoSEQ multiplex PCR; in TCRdb, only in-frame clones are kept and a portion is missing. Of under 350,000 clones listed, 75% to 90% are singletons. The length of the CDR3 is 15 residues. Germline V lookup: CDR1 ENHRY, CDR2 SYGVKD. The V and J ends lost 2 bases and 4 bases, in that order; junction bases with no gene match: 6. The sample comes from a study of blood T cell repertoires in COVID-19. The sequenced sample consisted of peripheral blood. The rearrangement joins TRBV10-3 to TRBJ1-2; the match to TRBD1 covers 8 bases. The source is a middle-aged man with acute or convalescent COVID-19. CDR3 nucleotides: TGTGCCATCAGTGAGATGGGAACAGGGGGCTATGGCTACACCTTC. Protein sequence: CAISEMGTGGYGYTF.